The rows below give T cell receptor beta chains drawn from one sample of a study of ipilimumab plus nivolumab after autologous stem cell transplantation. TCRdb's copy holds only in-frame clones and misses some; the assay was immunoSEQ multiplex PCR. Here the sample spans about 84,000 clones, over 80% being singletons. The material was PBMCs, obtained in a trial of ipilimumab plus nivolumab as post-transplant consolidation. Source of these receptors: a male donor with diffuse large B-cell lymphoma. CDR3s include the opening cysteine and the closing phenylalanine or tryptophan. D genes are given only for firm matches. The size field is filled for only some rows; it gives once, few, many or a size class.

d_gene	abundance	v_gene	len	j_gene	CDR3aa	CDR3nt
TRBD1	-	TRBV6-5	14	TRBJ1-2	CASSRDRVNYGYTF	TGTGCCAGCAGTAGGGACAGGGTAAACTATGGCTACACCTTC
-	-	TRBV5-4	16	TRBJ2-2	CASSLVPAGNTGELFF	TGTGCCAGCAGCTTGGTCCCCGCAGGTAACACCGGGGAGCTGTTTTTT
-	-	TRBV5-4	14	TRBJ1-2	CASSLEIGDYGYTF	TGTGCCAGCAGCTTGGAGATTGGTGACTATGGCTACACCTTC
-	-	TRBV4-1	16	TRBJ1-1	CASGRRWVEGNTEAFF	TGCGCCAGCGGGCGAAGATGGGTGGAAGGGAACACTGAAGCTTTCTTT
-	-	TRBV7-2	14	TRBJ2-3	CASSWAQSTDTQYF	TGTGCCAGCAGCTGGGCTCAGAGCACAGATACGCAGTATTTT
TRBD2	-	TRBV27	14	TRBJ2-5	CASSGAGGPREQYF	TGTGCCAGCTCGGGGGCGGGGGGGCCGAGGGAGCAGTACTTC
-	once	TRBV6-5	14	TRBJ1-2	CASSPLGPSYGYTF	TGTGCCAGCAGCCCTTTGGGACCGAGCTATGGCTACACCTTC
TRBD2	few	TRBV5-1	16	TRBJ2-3	CASSLFSGGSPDTQYF	TGCGCCAGCAGCCTGTTTAGCGGGGGAAGCCCAGATACGCAGTATTTT
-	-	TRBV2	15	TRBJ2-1	CASCLSSLLYNEQFF	TGTGCCAGCTGCTTGAGTAGCCTTCTTTACAATGAGCAGTTCTTC
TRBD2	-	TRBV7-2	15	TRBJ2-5	CASSLDGLAVETQYF	TGTGCCAGCAGCTTAGACGGCCTAGCGGTGGAGACCCAGTACTTC
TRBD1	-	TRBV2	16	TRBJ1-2	CASSGTGGDFFYGYTF	TGTGCCAGCTCAGGGACAGGGGGTGACTTTTTCTATGGCTACACCTTC
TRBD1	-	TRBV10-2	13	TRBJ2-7	CASDRQGDHEQYF	TGCGCCAGCGATAGACAGGGGGACCACGAGCAGTACTTC
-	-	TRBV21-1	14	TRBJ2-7	CASSKILGDYEQYF	TGTGCCAGCAGCAAAATTCTGGGGGACTACGAGCAGTACTTC
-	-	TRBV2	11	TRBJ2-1	CASMRANEQFF	TGTGCCAGCATGCGGGCCAATGAGCAGTTCTTC
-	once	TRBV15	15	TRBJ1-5	CATGRVRASNQPQHF	TGTGCCACCGGCAGAGTACGGGCTAGCAATCAGCCCCAGCATTTT
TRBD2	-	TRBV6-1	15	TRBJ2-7	CASSPVAGGPYEQYF	TGTGCCAGCAGTCCCGTAGCGGGGGGGCCCTACGAGCAGTACTTC
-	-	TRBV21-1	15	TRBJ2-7	CASSKEVGGAYEQYF	TGTGCCAGCAGCAAAGAGGTCGGGGGGGCCTACGAGCAGTACTTC
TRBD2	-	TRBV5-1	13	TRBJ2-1	CASSLDAGEEQFF	TGCGCCAGCAGCTTGGATGCGGGGGAGGAGCAGTTCTTC
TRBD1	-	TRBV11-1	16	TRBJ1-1	CASSFFPGQLNTEAFF	TGTGCCAGCAGCTTTTTTCCGGGACAGTTGAACACTGAAGCTTTCTTT
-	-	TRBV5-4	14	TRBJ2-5	CASSSTGSQETQYF	TGTGCCAGCAGCTCCACCGGGTCCCAAGAGACCCAGTACTTC
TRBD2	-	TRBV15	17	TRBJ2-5	CATSAPATSGVQETQYF	TGTGCCACCAGCGCCCCGGCGACTAGCGGGGTCCAAGAGACCCAGTACTTC
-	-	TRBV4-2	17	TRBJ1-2	CASSQDPLGGRSDGYTF	TGTGCCAGCAGCCAAGATCCGTTGGGGGGGCGGAGTGATGGCTACACCTTC
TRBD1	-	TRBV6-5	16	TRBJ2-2	CASSYSWTGGVGELFF	TGTGCCAGCAGTTACTCGTGGACAGGGGGAGTCGGGGAGCTGTTTTTT
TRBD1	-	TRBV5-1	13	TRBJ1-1	CASRWTGDTEAFF	TGCGCCAGTCGGTGGACAGGGGACACTGAAGCTTTCTTT
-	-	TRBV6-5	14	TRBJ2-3	CASSYSRHTDTQYF	TGTGCCAGCAGTTACTCGAGGCACACAGATACGCAGTATTTT
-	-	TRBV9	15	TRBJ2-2	CASSVKGSGTGELFF	TGTGCCAGCAGCGTTAAAGGGTCGGGCACCGGGGAGCTGTTTTTT
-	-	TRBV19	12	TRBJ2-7	CASSNRAGEQYF	TGTGCCAGTAGTAACAGGGCGGGGGAGCAGTACTTC
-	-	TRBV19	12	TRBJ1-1	CASSPSDTEAFF	TGTGCCAGTAGTCCCTCGGACACTGAAGCTTTCTTT
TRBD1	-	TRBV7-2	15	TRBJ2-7	CASSPHPGQLYEQYF	TGTGCCAGCAGCCCCCATCCGGGACAGCTCTACGAGCAGTACTTC
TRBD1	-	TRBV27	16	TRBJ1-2	CASSPGTGGISYGYTF	TGTGCCAGCAGTCCGGGGACAGGGGGGATTTCCTATGGCTACACCTTC
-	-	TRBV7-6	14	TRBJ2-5	CASSLDGTEETQYF	TGTGCCAGCAGCTTGGACGGGACCGAAGAGACCCAGTACTTC
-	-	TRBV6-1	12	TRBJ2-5	CASRDGTRDQYF	TGTGCCAGCAGGGACGGGACTCGTGACCAGTACTTC
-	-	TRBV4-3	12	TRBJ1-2	CASSQDSGGHTF	TGCGCCAGCAGCCAAGATTCGGGAGGTCACACCTTC
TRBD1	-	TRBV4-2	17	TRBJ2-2	CASSQRVDRVNTGELFF	TGTGCCAGCAGCCAGCGAGTGGACAGGGTGAACACCGGGGAGCTGTTTTTT
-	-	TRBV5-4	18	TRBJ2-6	CASSPGGGMISGANVLTF	TGTGCCAGCAGCCCGGGTGGGGGGATGATCTCTGGGGCCAACGTCCTGACTTTC
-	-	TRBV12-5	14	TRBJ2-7	CASARPDPLYEQYF	TGTGCTAGTGCCAGACCGGACCCGCTTTACGAGCAGTACTTC
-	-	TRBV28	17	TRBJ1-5	CASSPATLLSSNQPQHF	TGTGCCAGCAGCCCTGCCACCTTACTTTCTAGCAATCAGCCCCAGCATTTT
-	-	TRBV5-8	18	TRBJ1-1	CASSWTRTGYDLSTEAFF	TGTGCCAGCAGCTGGACCCGAACAGGGTACGATCTTTCGACTGAAGCTTTCTTT
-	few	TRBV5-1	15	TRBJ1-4	CASSLGPGSGEKLFF	TGCGCCAGCAGCTTGGGTCCAGGGAGCGGAGAAAAACTGTTTTTT
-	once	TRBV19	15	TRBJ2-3	CASSPRGAKEDTQYF	TGTGCCAGTAGTCCCCGAGGGGCCAAGGAAGATACGCAGTATTTT
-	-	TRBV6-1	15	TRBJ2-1	CASSVRTGTYNEQFF	TGTGCCAGCAGTGTCCGGACGGGAACCTACAATGAGCAGTTCTTC
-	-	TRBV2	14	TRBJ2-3	CASTQGGAKDTQYF	TGTGCCAGCACTCAAGGGGGGGCCAAAGATACGCAGTATTTT
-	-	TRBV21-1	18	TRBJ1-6	CASTLPDIGSSYNSPLHF	TGTGCCAGCACCCTACCAGACATTGGTAGCTCCTATAATTCACCCCTCCACTTT
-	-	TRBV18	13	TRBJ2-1	CASSPPGMNEQFF	TGTGCCAGCTCACCTCCGGGGATGAATGAGCAGTTCTTC